One sample yielded the 15 T cell receptor beta chains listed below, sequenced in a study of type 1 and type 2 diabetes patients. Amplification started from genomic DNA. A primer set of 30 forward and 13 reverse primers amplified the CDR3. From the multiplex PCR reads, TCRdb called clonotypes with MiXCR, one entry per CDR3 protein. Of under 300,000 distinct CDR3 sequences in the sample, 47% are singletons; the top ten hold roughly 15%. The sample comprised peripheral blood mononuclear cells (PBMCs). Receptors originate from a man younger than 30 with type 2 diabetes.

The rearrangement joins TRBV4-1 to TRBJ2-2; D unclear. The V and J ends lost 0 bases and 2 bases respectively, with 16 bases between them. The CDR3 runs 18 residues. CDR1 is MGHRA, CDR2 YSYEKL, per germline. The CDR3 DNA reads as TGCGCCAGCAGCCAAGATCGGGCGGCCAGCCGCAACACCGGGGAGCTGTTTTTT. Encoded protein: CASSQDRAASRNTGELFF.

This chain connects TRBV9 to TRBJ1-2, with D unresolved. V lost 2 bases and J lost 4, with 9 bases in between. The CDR3 is made up of 13 amino acids. Germline CDR1 reads SGDLS; CDR2 reads YYNGEE. CDR3 sequence reads: CASSVTETYGYTF. CDR3 in DNA: TGTGCCAGCAGCGTGACCGAAACCTATGGCTACACCTTC.

Only a few counts were recorded for this clonotype. The rearrangement links TRBV7-2 to TRBJ2-1; the D gene is possibly TRBD2 (5 bases). V was cut by 0 bases and J by 9 bases, with 12 bases left in between. CDR1 and CDR2 (germline): SGHTA, FQGNSA. CDR3 size: 14 residues. The CDR3 DNA reads as TGTGCCAGCAGCTTAGCTCGGAGGAGCGGTGAGCAGTTCTTC. It is translated as CASSLARRSGEQFF.

A few counts support this clonotype. The chain employs TRBV2 and TRBJ2-2; 8 bases align to TRBD1. Germline values: CDR1 SNHLY, CDR2 FYNNEI. The CDR3 contains 15 residues. The trim removed 6 bases at V and 1 base at J, leaving 4 bases unmatched. In DNA, the CDR3 is TGTGCCAGCAGCGAGGGACAGGTGAACACCGGGGAGCTGTTTTTT. This encodes CASSEGQVNTGELFF.

This clonotype was counted many times. This rearrangement joins TRBV7-2 to TRBJ1-4; D remains ambiguous. This CDR3 contains 14 residues. Germline assignment: CDR1 SGHTA and CDR2 FQGNSA. Trimming took off 6 bases at V and 5 bases at J, with 13 bases between the two ends. CDR3 in DNA: TGTGCCAGCAGGTTGGAGTCGGGAAATGAAAAACTGTTTTTT. Encoded protein: CASRLESGNEKLFF.

This clonotype was seen just once. V gene TRBV5-1 combines with J gene TRBJ2-3, with D tentatively TRBD1 or TRBD2 (5 bases each). The CDR3 extends over 12 amino acids. In germline, CDR1 is SGHRS, CDR2 YFSETQ. V lost 5 bases and J lost 5, with 9 bases in between. The CDR3 DNA follows: TGCGCCAGCAGACTAGACAGAGATACGCAGTATTTT. It encodes CASRLDRDTQYF.

This clonotype has a single count. V usage is TRBV7-9 and J usage is TRBJ1-1, with a weak D call TRBD1 (6 bases). V lost 5 bases and J 5 bases, leaving 18 bases between the germline ends. The germline gives CDR1 SEHNR, CDR2 FQNEAQ (reference sequence). This CDR3 comprises 15 residues. The CDR3 protein is CASSHRDTLGTEAFF. CDR3 sequence (DNA): TGTGCCAGCAGCCACCGGGACACCCTTGGGACTGAAGCTTTCTTT.

This rearrangement joins TRBV6-5 to TRBJ1-1; no clear D. The CDR3 contains 13 residues. Germline-derived CDR1 and CDR2 are MNHEY and SVGAGI. Trimming cost V 6 bases and J 0 bases, with 8 bases left between them. CDR3 sequence reads: CASSRTMNTEAFF. Written as DNA, the CDR3 is TGTGCCAGCAGCCGCACTATGAACACTGAAGCTTTCTTT.

The chain combines TRBV9 with TRBJ2-1; 9 bases line up with TRBD2. From germline, CDR1 is SGDLS and CDR2 YYNGEE. Trimming at V came to 4 bases and at J to 4 bases, leaving 6 bases not matched to a gene. This CDR3 comprises 15 residues. The CDR3 DNA reads as TGTGCCAGCAGCACCCGACTAGCGGCATACAATGAGCAGTTCTTC. Its translation is CASSTRLAAYNEQFF. The variable domain in full, with the rest retrieved from reference TRBV9 and TRBJ2-1, is DSGVTQTPKHLITATGQRVTLRCSPRSGDLSVYWYQQSLDQGLQFLIQYYNGEERAKGNILERFSAQQFPDLHSELNLSSLELGDSALYFCASSTRLAAYNEQFFGPGTRLTVL.

As regards this clonotype: Sequence at one end of the junction differs from germline and may be a read error. This chain connects TRBV7-7 to TRBJ2-1, with no clear D. CDR3 length: 15 residues. The germline V gene has CDR1 SSHAT and CDR2 FNYEAQ (reference sequence). CDR3 bases: TGTGCTAGCAGCGTGAACTTGCGAACAGCCGATGAGCAGTTCTTC. As protein: CASSVNLRTADEQFF.

The chain uses TRBV5-1 and TRBJ1-1; 8 positions agree with TRBD1. V was clipped by 4 bases and J by 10 bases; unmatched bases: 15. Germline V gene lookup returns CDR1 SGHRS and CDR2 YFSETQ. CDR3 length: 15 residues. The CDR3 spells CASSPWTGQRIGAFF. CDR3 DNA sequence: TGCGCCAGCAGCCCGTGGACAGGGCAGCGGATAGGAGCTTTCTTT.

The chain employs TRBV6-6 and TRBJ2-7; D is possibly TRBD2 (6 bases). V was shortened by 8 bases and J by 4 bases, with 9 bases between the two germline ends. The CDR3 covers 11 residues. The germline V gene encodes CDR1 MNHNY and CDR2 SVGAGI (reference sequence). In nucleotides, the CDR3 is TGTGCCAGCTCGGGGGTTTACGAGCAGTACTTC. Translated, it gives CASSGVYEQYF.

This clonotype was seen ten or more times. The rearrangement links TRBV10-3 to TRBJ2-1; unclear D gene. Trimming removed 3 bases from V and 6 bases from J, with 6 bases in between. This CDR3 has 12 amino acids. Germline V CDR1 and CDR2: ENHRY, SYGVKD. The CDR3 loop is CAISEMLNEQFF. CDR3 DNA: TGTGCCATCAGTGAAATGCTCAATGAGCAGTTCTTC.

The J gene is TRBJ2-5, the V gene TRBV9; perhaps D is TRBD1 or TRBD2 (6 bases each). Trimming stripped 0 bases from V and 1 base from J, with 19 bases between. This CDR3 spans 18 amino acids. The V gene's germline CDR1 is SGDLS and CDR2 YYNGEE. The CDR3 sequence: CASSVGRGGTRRQETQYF. The CDR3, as DNA: TGTGCCAGCAGCGTAGGGAGGGGCGGGACACGACGCCAAGAGACCCAGTACTTC.

The rearrangement uses TRBV15 and TRBJ2-4; 10 nucleotides align to TRBD2. Per the germline V gene, CDR1 is LNHNV and CDR2 is YYDKDF (reference sequence). The CDR3 covers 19 residues. With 0 bases clipped from V and 0 bases from J, the junction kept 8 bases outside the gene matches. The CDR3 nucleotides read TGTGCCACCAGCAGAGAACGGCTAGCGGGAGAGGTAGCCAAAAACATTCAGTACTTC. Amino acid sequence: CATSRERLAGEVAKNIQYF.